The 22 T cell receptor beta chains below were found in one sample sequenced in a study of CXCR3-negative and CXCR3-positive naive CD8 T cells. 5' RACE that incorporated UMI labels was used to prepare the TRB cDNA libraries. TCRdb reanalyzed the 5' RACE reads and collapses them to one entry per CDR3 protein, without DNA. The table counts about 24,000 distinct CDR3 sequences; less than 5% lies in the top ten. The sample comprised naive CXCR3- CD8+ T cells from blood. Regarding subset: CD45RO-CCR7+CD27+CD95- naive CD8+ T cells lacking CXCR3 (TNR3-). These receptors were collected from a human donor in good health. Some clones in this sample may be carry-over from other donors' samples.

The CDR3 loop is CATSESGGYGYTF. This chain uses TRBV15 with TRBJ1-2; there is no DNA to check the TCRdb D call of TRBD1. Germline assignment: CDR1 LNHNV and CDR2 YYDKDF (reference sequence). CDR3 length: 13 amino acids.

The chain recombines TRBV14 with TRBJ1-2. The CDR3 has 15 residues. Germline V gene data show CDR1 as SGHDN and CDR2 as FVKESK. This CDR3 is CASSQGGFLLYGYTF.

The genes are TRBV24-1 and TRBJ2-1. The CDR3 has 14 amino acids. Germline loops: CDR1 KGHDR, CDR2 SFDVKD. The CDR3 is CATSDVKQLNEQFF.

The chain employs TRBV28 and TRBJ2-7. Germline assignment: CDR1 MDHEN and CDR2 SYDVKM. The CDR3 runs to 13 residues. CDR3 in amino acids: CASSLCTGCEQYF. The complete variable domain, with remaining parts taken from reference TRBV28 and TRBJ2-7, reads DVKVTQSSRYLVKRTGEKVFLECVQDMDHENMFWYRQDPGLGLRLIYFSYDVKMKEKGDIPEGYSVSREKKERFSLILESASTNQTSMYLCASSLCTGCEQYFGPGTRLTVT.

The V gene is TRBV29-1, the J gene TRBJ2-7; TCRdb returns TRBD2, unconfirmable since there is no DNA. CDR1 and CDR2 from the germline V gene are SQVTM and ANQGSEA. The CDR3 extends over 15 amino acids. The CDR3 sequence is CSVEVSQLPNYEQYF.

The chain uses TRBV10-3 and TRBJ2-5. This CDR3 contains 15 residues. CDR1 and CDR2 (germline): ENHRY, SYGVKD. The CDR3: CAISESRAYQETQYF.

The chain recombines TRBV7-2 with TRBJ1-5; TCRdb designates TRBD1, a call that cannot be tested without DNA. The CDR3 is 15 residues long. Looked up from germline, CDR1 is SGHTA and CDR2 is FQGNSA. CDR3: CASSLGLQGNQPQHF.

The chain recombines TRBV7-9 with TRBJ2-2; checking the TCRdb D call of TRBD1 is not possible without DNA. The V gene's germline CDR1 is SEHNR and CDR2 FQNEAQ (reference sequence). CDR3 size: 15 residues. CDR3 protein: CASSSTGGWTGELFF.

J is TRBJ2-1 and V is TRBV14; TCRdb calls TRBD1, which cannot be checked without DNA. Germline V gene sequence: CDR1 SGHDN, CDR2 FVKESK. The CDR3 is made up of 15 amino acids. The CDR3 spells CASSRTGTQYNEQFF.

This chain joins TRBV2 and TRBJ2-7; the D gene TCRdb calls, TRBD1, cannot be checked with no DNA. CDR3 length: 16 residues. CDR1 is SNHLY and CDR2 is FYNNEI in the germline V gene. The CDR3 region is CASTEEVRESSYEQYF.

The V call is TRBV28, the J call TRBJ2-7; TCRdb's D gene call, TRBD1, goes unchecked for lack of DNA. The CDR3 has 14 amino acids. The germline gives CDR1 MDHEN, CDR2 SYDVKM. This CDR3 reads CASSFGDSSYEQYF.

The rearrangement joins TRBV29-1 to TRBJ2-7. The CDR3 runs 13 residues. Germline CDR1 is SQVTM and CDR2 is ANQGSEA. CDR3 in amino acids: CSVDDGYSYEQYF.

The J gene is TRBJ2-1, the V gene TRBV6-2 or TRBV6-3; the TCRdb D gene call, TRBD1, has no DNA to confirm it. Germline lookup yields CDR1 MNHEY and CDR2 SVGEGT. The CDR3 contains 15 residues. This CDR3 reads CASSYAAGQNNEQFF.

The J gene is TRBJ2-7, the V gene TRBV5-1; the TCRdb D gene call, TRBD1, has no DNA to confirm it. The germline CDR1 and CDR2 sequences are SGHRS and YFSETQ. The CDR3 extends over 15 amino acids. The CDR3 reads CASSSTGTGNYEQYF.

This chain joins TRBV6-2 or TRBV6-3 and TRBJ2-1; absent DNA, TCRdb's TRBD1 call cannot be checked. Germline CDR1 MNHEY, CDR2 SVGEGT. This CDR3 is built from 17 residues. This CDR3 reads CASSYPEGSGRYNEQFF.

The genes are TRBV25-1 and TRBJ2-1; TCRdb's assignment of TRBD2 cannot be checked, as there is no DNA. The germline gives CDR1 MGHDK, CDR2 SYGVNS. The CDR3 totals 13 residues. The CDR3: CASSVGLDDEQFF. The full variable domain, in which reference TRBV25-1 and TRBJ2-1 provide the parts outside the CDR3, is EADIYQTPRYLVIGTGKKITLECSQTMGHDKMYWYQQDPGMELHLIHYSYGVNSTEKGDLSSESTVSRIRTEHFPLTLESARPSHTSQYLCASSVGLDDEQFFGPGTRLTVL.

The CDR3 sequence: CASSQDRGLDEQHF. The rearrangement uses TRBV28 and TRBJ2-7; as DNA is missing, the TRBD1 call by TCRdb cannot be tested. Germline lookup yields CDR1 MDHEN and CDR2 SYDVKM. The CDR3 has 14 residues. Combining the CDR3 with reference TRBV28 and TRBJ2-7 gives the whole variable domain DVKVTQSSRYLVKRTGEKVFLECVQDMDHENMFWYRQDPGLGLRLIYFSYDVKMKEKGDIPEGYSVSREKKERFSLILESASTNQTSMYLCASSQDRGLDEQHFGPGTRLTVT.

The J gene is TRBJ1-2, the V gene TRBV7-9. The CDR3 has 12 amino acids. Per the germline V gene, CDR1 is SEHNR and CDR2 is FQNEAQ (reference sequence). This CDR3 is CASSHNMDGYTF.

The chain combines TRBV15 with TRBJ2-7; there is no DNA to check the TCRdb D call of TRBD1. The germline V gene has CDR1 LNHNV and CDR2 YYDKDF (reference sequence). The length of the CDR3 is 16 residues. The CDR3: CATSRGTGGYNYEQYF.

The chain employs TRBV21-1 and TRBJ1-1. TRBV21-1 is assigned pseudogene status. CDR3 size: 17 residues. CDR3 region: CASSKPAAGKENTEAFF.

The chain uses TRBV7-6 and TRBJ2-1. The CDR3 has 15 residues. Germline CDR1 SGHVS, CDR2 FNYEAQ. This CDR3 is CASSPGRSSYNEQFF.

J is TRBJ2-7 and V is TRBV7-8; TCRdb's D call, TRBD1, is unchecked because there is no DNA. The CDR3 has 14 residues. Germline loops: CDR1 SGHVS, CDR2 FQNEAQ. CDR3: CASIPGQGLYEQYF.